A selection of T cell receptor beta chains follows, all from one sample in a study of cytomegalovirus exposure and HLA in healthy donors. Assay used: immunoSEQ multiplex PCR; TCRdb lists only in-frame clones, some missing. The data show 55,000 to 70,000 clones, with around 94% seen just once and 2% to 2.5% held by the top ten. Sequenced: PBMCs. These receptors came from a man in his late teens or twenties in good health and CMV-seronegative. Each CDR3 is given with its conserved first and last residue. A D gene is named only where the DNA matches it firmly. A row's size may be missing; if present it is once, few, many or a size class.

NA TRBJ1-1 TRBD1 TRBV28 CASSLWHRGTEAFF TGTGCCAGCAGTTTATGGCACAGGGGGACTGAAGCTTTCTTT
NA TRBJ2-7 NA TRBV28 CAIASSSYEQYF TGTGCCATCGCTTCTAGCTCCTACGAGCAGTACTTC
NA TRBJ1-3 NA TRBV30 CAWSGGGNTIYF TGTGCCTGGAGCGGGGGGGGAAACACCATATATTTT
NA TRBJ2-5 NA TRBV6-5 CASSSGGETQYF TGTGCCAGCAGCTCCGGGGGAGAGACCCAGTACTTC
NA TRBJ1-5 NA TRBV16 CASSQSGGSNQPQHF TGTGCCAGCAGCCAATCGGGAGGATCGAATCAGCCCCAGCATTTT
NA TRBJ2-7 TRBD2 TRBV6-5 CASSSLAGGPAAEQYF TGTGCCAGCAGTTCCCTAGCGGGAGGGCCGGCGGCCGAGCAGTACTTC
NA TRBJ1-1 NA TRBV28 CASSLMRLNTEAFF TGTGCCAGCAGTCTAATGCGTTTAAACACTGAAGCTTTCTTT
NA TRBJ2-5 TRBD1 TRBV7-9 CASSLPSMDRGLGETQYF TGTGCCAGCAGCTTACCCAGTATGGACAGGGGGCTGGGAGAGACCCAGTACTTC
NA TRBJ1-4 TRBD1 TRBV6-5 CASSYSRDSHEKLFF TGTGCCAGCAGTTACTCGAGGGACAGCCACGAAAAACTGTTTTTT
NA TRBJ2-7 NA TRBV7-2 CASSLATASSYEQYF TGTGCCAGCAGCTTAGCGACTGCCAGCTCCTACGAGCAGTACTTC
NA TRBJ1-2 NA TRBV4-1 CASSQERGLGYTF TGCGCCAGCAGCCAAGAGCGGGGGCTTGGCTACACCTTC
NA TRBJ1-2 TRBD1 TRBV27 CASSLSPGGSYGYTF TGTGCCAGCAGTTTAAGTCCAGGGGGCTCCTATGGCTACACCTTC
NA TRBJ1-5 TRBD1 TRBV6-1 CASSDTQGARGNQPQHF TGTGCCAGCAGTGACACACAGGGGGCGCGGGGGAATCAGCCTCAGCATTTT
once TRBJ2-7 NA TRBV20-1 CSAASIEQYF TGCAGTGCAGCCTCGATCGAGCAGTACTTC
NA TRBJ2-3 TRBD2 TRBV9 CASSVRTSGRTDTQYF TGTGCCAGCAGCGTACGGACTAGCGGGAGAACTGATACGCAGTATTTT
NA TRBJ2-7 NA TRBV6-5 CASSYSLDREQYF TGTGCCAGCAGTTACTCTCTAGATCGAGAGCAGTACTTC
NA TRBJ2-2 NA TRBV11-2 CASSFYRSNTGELFF TGTGCCAGCAGCTTCTACAGGTCGAACACCGGGGAGCTGTTTTTT
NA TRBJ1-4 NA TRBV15 CATSRGGANEKLFF TGTGCCACCAGCAGAGGGGGGGCTAATGAAAAACTGTTTTTT
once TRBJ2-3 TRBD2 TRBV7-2 CASSQATSGYTDTQYF TGTGCCAGCAGCCAAGCGACTAGCGGGTACACAGATACGCAGTATTTT
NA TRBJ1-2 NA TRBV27 CASSSSGRSNYGYTF TGTGCCAGCAGTTCATCCGGAAGGAGTAACTATGGCTACACCTTC
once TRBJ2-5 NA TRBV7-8 CASSLYMQETQYF TGTGCCAGCAGCTTATATATGCAAGAGACCCAGTACTTC
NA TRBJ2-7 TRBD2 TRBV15 CATSGSGSEQYF TGTGCCACAAGCGGGAGCGGGAGCGAGCAGTACTTC
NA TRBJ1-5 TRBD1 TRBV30 CAWREEGTGNQPQHF TGTGCCTGGAGAGAAGAGGGGACAGGGAATCAGCCCCAGCATTTT
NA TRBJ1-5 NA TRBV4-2 CASSRLVNQPQHF TGTGCCAGCAGCCGACTCGTGAATCAGCCCCAGCATTTT
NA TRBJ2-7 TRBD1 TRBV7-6 CASSLLLTGGNEQYF TGTGCCAGCAGCCTGCTTCTGACAGGGGGCAACGAGCAGTACTTC
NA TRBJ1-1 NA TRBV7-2 CASSLRAEAFF TGTGCCAGCAGCTTAAGAGCAGAAGCTTTCTTT
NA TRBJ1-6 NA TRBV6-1 CASAFGTQNSPLHF TGTGCCAGTGCCTTCGGGACTCAAAATTCACCCCTCCACTTT
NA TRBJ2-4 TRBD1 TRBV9 CASSFQPGGAKNIQYF TGTGCCAGCAGCTTCCAGCCAGGGGGAGCCAAAAACATTCAGTACTTC
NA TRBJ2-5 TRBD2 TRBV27 CASSLSTSGRGTQYF TGTGCCAGCAGTTTATCGACTAGCGGGAGAGGGACCCAGTACTTC
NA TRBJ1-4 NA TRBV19 CASSSGNEKLFF TGTGCCAGTAGTTCCGGTAATGAAAAACTGTTTTTT
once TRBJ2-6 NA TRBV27 CASSPLDSSGANVLTF TGTGCCAGCAGTCCCCTCGACAGCTCTGGGGCCAACGTCCTGACTTTC
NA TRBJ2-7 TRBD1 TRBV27 CASSMSQGGPEQYF TGTGCCAGCAGTATGAGCCAAGGGGGCCCCGAGCAGTACTTC